This T cell receptor beta chain was captured by sequencing in a study of blood T cell repertoires in COVID-19. The wider study: Samples of COVID-19 (acute and convalescent) were obtained from the United States, Italy and Spain. T cells, B-cell-depleted T cells, or PBMCs provided the cDNA or gDNA that served as material.

The authors' processing: Scientists estimated how many nucleated cells there were by amplifying reference gene primers. The assay was immunoSEQ multiplex PCR, and TCRdb's table has in-frame clones only and misses some. V and J calls plus clone size are reproduced from that table; the DNA served to infer D and trimming. The table has some 120,000 clones, around nine tenths seen once. In germline, CDR1 is MRHNA, CDR2 SNTAGT. The V and J ends lost 4 bases and 9 bases, in that order; junction bases with no gene match: 6. This CDR3 contains 14 residues. The source material was peripheral blood. The chain links TRBV6-4 to TRBJ2-1, with 10 bases identical to TRBD2. The receptor comes from a human donor in a cohort sampled during active COVID-19. The CDR3 DNA reads TGTGCCAGCAGTGCACTAGCGGGAAGGGGTGAGCAGTTCTTC. It codes for CASSALAGRGEQFF.